This T cell receptor beta chain was captured in a study of technical replicates of blood from a few donors (dated by TCRdb to 2017 to 2019). Library creation used the immunoSEQ multiplex PCR assay. Imported from immuneACCESS, the table was reduced by TCRdb to in-frame sequences with V and J called. These copies leave out some clones; in studies compared against another copy, an unresolved V gene accounts for under half, and the cause of the remainder is not known. Counted in this sample were approximately 70,000 clones; 91% of them appeared once. The ten largest clones take up more than 0.35% of the sample. The germline V gene yields MDHEN for CDR1 and SYDVKM for CDR2. V was cut back by 11 bases and J by 8 bases, leaving a gap of 13 bases between them. Including cysteine and phenylalanine, the CDR3 has 11 amino acids. The CDR3 DNA has 33 bases and is translated from base 1. Of note for this clone: Its binding antigen is unknown. Base qualities are not provided; no much larger clone lies one nucleotide away.

The sequencing sample was made of T cells isolated from PBMCs. The sequence was obtained from a human donor in good health. Some clones in this sample may be carry-over from other donors' samples. This sequence uses TRBV28 and TRBJ2-1, and TRBD1 may be the D gene, going by 7 matching bases. CDR3 loop: CAARGRYEQFF. The nucleotides are TGTGCCGCCAGGGGGAGGTATGAGCAGTTCTTC.